A selection of T cell receptor beta chains follows, all from one sample in a study of blood T cell repertoires in COVID-19. The table came from immunoSEQ multiplex PCR; TCRdb's copy has only in-frame clones and leaves some out. The sample contains about 380,000 clones, about 80% of which appear only once. Sequencing was done on a sample of peripheral blood. These receptors were collected from a human donor with acute or convalescent COVID-19. The donor label of this sample is uncertain. The CDR3 runs from the conserved cysteine through the conserved F or W. The order of the fields is V gene, J gene, D gene, CDR3 protein. D genes are given only for firm matches.

v_call: TRBV29-1; j_call: TRBJ2-3; d_call: TRBD1; cdr3_aa: CSVNPTGKGPDTQYF
v_call: TRBV27; j_call: TRBJ1-2; d_call: TRBD1; cdr3_aa: CASSSTSAGGNGYTF
v_call: TRBV20-1; j_call: TRBJ1-2; d_call: TRBD1; cdr3_aa: CSASSGTGGPRTF
v_call: TRBV29-1; j_call: TRBJ2-5; d_call: TRBD2; cdr3_aa: CSVGTSGGTPQETQYF
v_call: TRBV10-3; j_call: TRBJ1-1; d_call: TRBD1; cdr3_aa: CAISDSKGTVTLEAFF
v_call: TRBV6-5; j_call: TRBJ1-1; d_call: -; cdr3_aa: CASSQATKNTEAFF
v_call: TRBV6-1; j_call: TRBJ1-6; d_call: -; cdr3_aa: CASSEEGSSYNSPLHF
v_call: TRBV4-2; j_call: TRBJ1-3; d_call: -; cdr3_aa: CASSLGNSGNTIYF
v_call: TRBV4-1; j_call: TRBJ1-6; d_call: TRBD1; cdr3_aa: CASRPTGTGGTLHF
v_call: TRBV27; j_call: TRBJ2-7; d_call: TRBD1; cdr3_aa: CASRGQGGGEQYF
v_call: TRBV10-2; j_call: TRBJ2-5; d_call: -; cdr3_aa: CASSFLGGETQYF
v_call: TRBV18; j_call: TRBJ2-7; d_call: -; cdr3_aa: CASSPLGTTYEQYF
v_call: TRBV12-5; j_call: TRBJ2-7; d_call: TRBD2; cdr3_aa: CASGLARTSGAYSQYF
v_call: TRBV6-5; j_call: TRBJ2-7; d_call: TRBD2; cdr3_aa: CASRSTSGPYEQYF
v_call: TRBV14; j_call: TRBJ2-2; d_call: TRBD1; cdr3_aa: CASSQDFRTGGRTGELFF
v_call: TRBV5-1; j_call: TRBJ1-3; d_call: -; cdr3_aa: CASSLANGLGNTIYF
v_call: TRBV30; j_call: TRBJ2-5; d_call: TRBD1; cdr3_aa: CAWSSRRDRGGWVLGGTQYF
v_call: TRBV12-2; j_call: TRBJ2-7; d_call: -; cdr3_aa: CASRSLGWTSGDLSYEQYF
v_call: TRBV5-1; j_call: TRBJ1-6; d_call: TRBD1; cdr3_aa: CASSLTGTVNSPLHF
v_call: TRBV7-8; j_call: TRBJ1-2; d_call: -; cdr3_aa: CASSFLGGSASQNYGYTF
v_call: TRBV7-9; j_call: TRBJ2-2; d_call: -; cdr3_aa: CASSLAGRPGELFF
v_call: TRBV28; j_call: TRBJ1-4; d_call: -; cdr3_aa: CASSPLTTRRNEKLFF
v_call: TRBV28; j_call: TRBJ1-2; d_call: -; cdr3_aa: CASSSGGYTF
v_call: TRBV3-1/TRBV3-2; j_call: TRBJ2-5; d_call: TRBD2; cdr3_aa: CASSQAGGPSETQYF
v_call: TRBV6-5; j_call: TRBJ1-1; d_call: TRBD1; cdr3_aa: CAGAKAAGGHTEAFF
v_call: TRBV25-1; j_call: TRBJ1-5; d_call: -; cdr3_aa: CASSPSGTKSNQPQHF
v_call: TRBV3-1/TRBV3-2; j_call: TRBJ1-5; d_call: TRBD1; cdr3_aa: CASSQDLTGGQPQHF
v_call: TRBV7-2; j_call: TRBJ1-5; d_call: -; cdr3_aa: CASSHDRNVQPQHF
v_call: TRBV27; j_call: TRBJ1-2; d_call: -; cdr3_aa: CASSDRPNYGYTF
v_call: TRBV6-1; j_call: TRBJ1-2; d_call: TRBD1; cdr3_aa: CASSEALRQGPYGYTF
v_call: TRBV29-1; j_call: TRBJ1-5; d_call: -; cdr3_aa: CSVSADINQPQHF
v_call: TRBV5-1; j_call: TRBJ2-2; d_call: TRBD1; cdr3_aa: CASSLVYGTDTGELFF
v_call: TRBV27; j_call: TRBJ1-2; d_call: -; cdr3_aa: CASSLYGQGIYGYTF
v_call: TRBV5-1; j_call: TRBJ2-3; d_call: TRBD1; cdr3_aa: CASSSGTGTDTQYF
v_call: TRBV28; j_call: TRBJ1-1; d_call: TRBD1; cdr3_aa: CASSLSGQGGNTEAFF
v_call: TRBV19; j_call: TRBJ2-7; d_call: TRBD2; cdr3_aa: CASKGSAAGGPYEQYF
v_call: TRBV2; j_call: TRBJ2-7; d_call: TRBD1; cdr3_aa: CASSSNSGQGPYEQYF
v_call: TRBV7-2; j_call: TRBJ1-1; d_call: -; cdr3_aa: CASRDTLNTEAFF
v_call: TRBV2; j_call: TRBJ2-7; d_call: -; cdr3_aa: CASCGTPGRYEQYF
v_call: TRBV2; j_call: TRBJ2-1; d_call: -; cdr3_aa: CASSESEGFEQFF
v_call: TRBV6-2/TRBV6-3; j_call: TRBJ2-1; d_call: TRBD2; cdr3_aa: CASSYSPREAGATDEQFF
v_call: TRBV6-5; j_call: TRBJ1-4; d_call: TRBD1; cdr3_aa: CASSYFGTGKLFF
v_call: TRBV6-5; j_call: TRBJ1-6; d_call: TRBD1; cdr3_aa: CASSYQDRAYNSPLHF
v_call: TRBV2; j_call: TRBJ2-7; d_call: TRBD1; cdr3_aa: CASETGSYEQYF
v_call: TRBV14; j_call: TRBJ1-1; d_call: TRBD1; cdr3_aa: CASRISGGTEAFF
v_call: TRBV7-6; j_call: TRBJ2-2; d_call: TRBD1; cdr3_aa: CASSPRQGEYTGELFF
v_call: TRBV19; j_call: TRBJ1-2; d_call: -; cdr3_aa: CASSPTGNYGYTF
v_call: TRBV19; j_call: TRBJ1-1; d_call: -; cdr3_aa: CASSRLDAPAEAFF
v_call: TRBV4-1; j_call: TRBJ1-3; d_call: -; cdr3_aa: CASSQVPGGIGGNTIYF
v_call: TRBV10-2; j_call: TRBJ2-1; d_call: TRBD2; cdr3_aa: CASRDAGTSGLGEQFF
v_call: TRBV7-9; j_call: TRBJ2-1; d_call: -; cdr3_aa: CASLLYNEQFF
v_call: TRBV21-1; j_call: TRBJ2-4; d_call: -; cdr3_aa: CASSKWQGRSPNIQYF
v_call: TRBV3-1/TRBV3-2; j_call: TRBJ1-2; d_call: TRBD1; cdr3_aa: CASSQGGTGAANYGYTF